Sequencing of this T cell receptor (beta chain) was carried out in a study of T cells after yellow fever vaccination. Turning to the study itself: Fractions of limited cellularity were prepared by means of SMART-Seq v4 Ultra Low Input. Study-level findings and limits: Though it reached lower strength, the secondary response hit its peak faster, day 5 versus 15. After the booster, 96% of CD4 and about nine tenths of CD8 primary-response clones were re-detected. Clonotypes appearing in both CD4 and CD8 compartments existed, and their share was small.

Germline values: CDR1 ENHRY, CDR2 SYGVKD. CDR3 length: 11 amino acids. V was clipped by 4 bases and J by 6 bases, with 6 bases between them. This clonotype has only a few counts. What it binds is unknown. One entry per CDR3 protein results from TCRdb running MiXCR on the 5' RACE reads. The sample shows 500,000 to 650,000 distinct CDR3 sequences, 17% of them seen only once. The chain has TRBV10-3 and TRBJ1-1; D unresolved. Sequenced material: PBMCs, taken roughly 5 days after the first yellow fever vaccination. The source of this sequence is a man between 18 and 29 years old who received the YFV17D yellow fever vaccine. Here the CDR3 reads CAISAASEAFF. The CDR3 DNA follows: TGTGCCATCAGTGCGGCTTCTGAAGCTTTCTTT.